This entry features one T cell receptor (beta chain) sequence. The sample belongs to a study of blood T cell repertoires in COVID-19. Clones were sequenced by immunoSEQ multiplex PCR, and TCRdb holds only the in-frame ones, with some missing. Of more than 200,000 clones listed, about four fifths are singletons. V lost 9 bases to trimming and J lost 5 bases; unmatched junction nucleotides: 15. Germline CDR1 and CDR2: KGHDR and SFDVKD. This CDR3 is built from 15 residues. The J gene is TRBJ2-7, the V gene TRBV24-1; 7 bases fit TRBD1. Sequencing used peripheral blood. The receptor comes from an older man with acute or convalescent COVID-19. The CDR3 here is CATSGSKTGPHEQYF. CDR3 DNA sequence: TGTGCCACCTCAGGCTCTAAGACAGGGCCGCACGAGCAGTACTTC.